This T cell receptor beta chain derives from a study of shared clonotypes between healthy human individuals. Study results and limitations: It was observed that 5% to 6.5% of naive CD4 clonotypes were shared across four donors.

Genomic DNA from each subset was divided evenly over several immunoSEQ plates. Assay used: immunoSEQ multiplex PCR; TCRdb lists only in-frame clones, some missing. The data show hundreds of thousands of clones, with roughly 95% seen just once and 0.095% to 0.14% held by the top ten. CD45RO-negative, CCR7-selected cells formed the naive CD8 fraction, which excluded terminally differentiated effector memory CD45RA+ cells. The CDR3 extends over 15 amino acids. Trimming left V 3 bases short and J 3 bases short, with 12 bases between. The germline V gene encodes CDR1 MDHEN and CDR2 SYDVKM. As to this clone: Its specificity is not known.

This receptor was taken from a woman aged 30 to 39 in good health. The chain joins TRBV28 to TRBJ2-4; a weak D match, TRBD2 (5 bases). The sequenced material came from naive CD8+ T cells sorted from blood. CDR3: CASSFRETGKNIQYF. The DNA for the CDR3 is TGTGCCAGCAGTTTTAGGGAGACTGGCAAAAACATTCAGTACTTC.